A single sample gave rise to the 29 T cell receptor beta chains below, sequenced in a study of blood T cell repertoires in COVID-19. Measured with immunoSEQ multiplex PCR; TCRdb has only the in-frame clones, and not every one. In the table there are 69,000 or so clones, 80% to 85% of which are singletons. The specimen was peripheral blood. Source of these receptors: a woman aged 80 or older with acute or convalescent COVID-19.

This chain joins TRBV7-3 and TRBJ1-2; D might be TRBD1 (6 bases). CDR3 size: 17 residues. The germline gives CDR1 SGHTA, CDR2 FQGTGA. V was cut by 3 bases and J by 2 bases, with 19 bases left in between. The CDR3 protein is CASSFSGQKGANYGYTF. CDR3 nucleotide sequence: TGTGCCAGCAGCTTCTCGGGACAAAAAGGGGCAAACTATGGCTACACCTTC.

This clone was seen just once. The genes are TRBV2 and TRBJ2-1; a possible D gene is TRBD2 (6 bases). The CDR3 has 15 amino acids. Trimming stripped 6 bases from V and 2 bases from J, with 14 bases between. The germline CDR1 and CDR2 sequences are SNHLY and FYNNEI. CDR3 in amino acids: CASRAGNGPYNEQFF. CDR3 coding DNA: TGTGCCAGCAGAGCGGGCAATGGCCCCTACAATGAGCAGTTCTTC.

J is TRBJ2-7 and V is TRBV5-1; 10 bases line up with TRBD1. The germline V gene has CDR1 SGHRS and CDR2 YFSETQ. V gave up 4 bases and J gave up 2 bases; unmatched junction bases: 15. This CDR3 contains 18 residues. The CDR3 region is CASSPRGQGRRDTYEQYF. CDR3 nucleotides: TGCGCCAGCAGCCCCAGGGGACAGGGGCGCCGAGACACCTACGAGCAGTACTTC.

V is TRBV25-1 and J is TRBJ1-3, with TRBD1 as a possible D gene (5 bases). This CDR3 is 16 amino acids long. Germline lookup yields CDR1 MGHDK and CDR2 SYGVNS. V was trimmed by 5 bases and J by 0 bases, leaving 14 bases between them. In DNA, the CDR3 is TGTGCCAGCAGTCAATGGGGCGGCAGCTCTGGAAACACCATATATTTT. It encodes CASSQWGGSSGNTIYF.

The rearrangement uses TRBV24-1 and TRBJ2-3; the match to TRBD2 covers 9 bases. The J segment lost 4 bases and the V segment lost 8 bases, leaving 3 bases of the junction unmatched. Germline assignment: CDR1 KGHDR and CDR2 SFDVKD. The CDR3 runs 13 residues. The CDR3 DNA sequence: TGTGCCACCAAGGCTAGCGGGGCAGATACGCAGTATTTT. Translation: CATKASGADTQYF.

The chain employs TRBV9 and TRBJ2-3; 7 bases fit TRBD2. The V gene's germline CDR1 is SGDLS and CDR2 YYNGEE. J was trimmed by 9 bases and V by 0 bases; bases with no gene match: 13. This CDR3 has 16 amino acids. This chain's CDR3 is CASSVVSSGVAGTQYF. CDR3 bases: TGTGCCAGCAGCGTAGTATCCAGCGGGGTGGCGGGGACGCAGTATTTT.

V and J are TRBV19 and TRBJ2-3, with 12 bases fitting TRBD2. Germline values: CDR1 LNHDA, CDR2 SQIVND (reference sequence). This CDR3 contains 16 residues. Trimming at V came to 6 bases and at J to 6 bases, leaving 10 bases not matched to a gene. In DNA, the CDR3 is TGTGCCAGTAGCTTCCTGGCTAGCGGGGGGGGCGATACGCAGTATTTT. Protein sequence: CASSFLASGGGDTQYF.

The gene calls are TRBV25-1 and TRBJ1-6, with 10 bases matching TRBD1. Germline lookup yields CDR1 MGHDK and CDR2 SYGVNS. The ends lost 5 bases at V and 10 bases at J; junction bases unmatched: 5. There are 14 residues in the CDR3. The CDR3 protein is CASSQTGGESPLHF. CDR3 DNA: TGTGCCAGCAGTCAGACAGGGGGCGAGTCACCCCTCCACTTT.

This clone appeared a few times. The chain carries TRBV11-2 and TRBJ1-1; 9 bases fit TRBD1. The CDR3 spans 14 residues. V dropped 4 bases and J dropped 1; count of bases not matched to a gene: 1. The germline gives CDR1 SGHAT, CDR2 FQNNGV. CDR3 nucleotide sequence: TGTGCCAGCAGCTGGGACAGGGCGAACACTGAAGCTTTCTTT. Translating gives CASSWDRANTEAFF. Supplemented by reference TRBV11-2 and TRBJ1-1, the full variable domain reads EAGVAQSPRYKIIEKRQSVAFWCNPISGHATLYWYQQILGQGPKLLIQFQNNGVVDDSQLPKDRFSAERLKGVDSTLKIQPAKLEDSAVYLCASSWDRANTEAFFGQGTRLTVV.

This clone has just a few counts. The chain recombines TRBV7-9 with TRBJ1-4; 11 bases fit TRBD1. The germline V gene encodes CDR1 SEHNR and CDR2 FQNEAQ (reference sequence). Trimming cost V 6 bases and J 8 bases; bases outside gene matches: 5. CDR3 size: 14 residues. The DNA for the CDR3 is TGTGCCAGCAGATTGGGACAGGGGGAAGAAAAACTGTTTTTT. Its protein is CASRLGQGEEKLFF.

This clone has more than one count but fewer than ten. For the CDR3, the DNA is TGCGCCAGCAGCTTGGCCAAGGGACAGGGTCTCCCTGGAAACACCATATATTTT. Translation gives CASSLAKGQGLPGNTIYF. The chain is built from TRBV5-1 and TRBJ1-3, with 9 bases that match TRBD1. Germline V gene lookup returns CDR1 SGHRS and CDR2 YFSETQ. This CDR3 is 18 amino acids long. With V trimmed by 0 bases and J by 2 bases, 9 bases remained unmatched.

V usage is TRBV21-1 and J usage is TRBJ2-7; the table names TRBD1, a call not compared with the DNA. TRBV21-1 constitutes a pseudogene. The CDR3 runs 13 residues. DNA of the CDR3: TGTGCCAGCAGCAAAGGAAGGGGCTACGAGCAGTACTTC. Translation: CASSKGRGYEQYF.

The rearrangement uses TRBV2 and TRBJ2-3; 9 bases fit TRBD1. V lost 8 bases and J lost 5; bases outside the gene matches: 5. CDR1 SNHLY and CDR2 FYNNEI come from the germline V gene. The CDR3 has 13 amino acids. CDR3 coding DNA: TGTGCCAGCCCGGACAGGGGACAAGATACGCAGTATTTT. This codes for CASPDRGQDTQYF.

V gene TRBV30 combines with J gene TRBJ2-2, with D tentatively TRBD2 (5 bases). Trimming took 3 bases from V and 1 from J, leaving 9 bases between them. This CDR3 spans 14 amino acids. Germline V gene lookup returns CDR1 GTSNPN and CDR2 SVGIG (reference sequence). The CDR3 loop is CAWSRGRNTGELFF. The CDR3, as DNA: TGTGCCTGGAGCCGAGGGCGGAACACCGGGGAGCTGTTTTTT. Complete variable domain (other parts from reference TRBV30 and TRBJ2-2): SQTIHQWPATLVQPVGSPLSLECTVEGTSNPNLYWYRQAAGRGLQLLFYSVGIGQISSEVPQNLSASRPQDRQFILSSKKLLLSDSGFYLCAWSRGRNTGELFFGEGSRLTVL.

The chain couples TRBV4-2 to TRBJ2-1; TRBD2 aligns across 12 bases. Germline assignment: CDR1 LGHNA and CDR2 YNFKEQ. V lost 4 bases to trimming and J lost 8 bases; unmatched junction nucleotides: 18. The CDR3 is 19 amino acids. The CDR3 is CASSRTIGLAGIGFDEQFF. The DNA of the CDR3 is TGTGCCAGCAGCCGCACTATTGGACTAGCGGGGATAGGGTTCGATGAGCAGTTCTTC.

The chain carries TRBV2 and TRBJ2-2; D is unclear. The CDR3 is made up of 14 amino acids. V was shortened by 4 bases and J by 2 bases, with 8 bases between the two germline ends. Germline assignment: CDR1 SNHLY and CDR2 FYNNEI. The DNA of the CDR3 is TGTGCCAGCAGTGGACAAATTAACACCGGGGAGCTGTTTTTT. Residues: CASSGQINTGELFF.

This clone has more than one count but fewer than ten. The CDR3 DNA is TGTGCCAGCAGTATTGGACAGGGGGGTCAGCCCCAGCATTTT. Translation: CASSIGQGGQPQHF. The J gene is TRBJ1-5, the V gene TRBV6-5; 10 nucleotides align to TRBD1. Germline assignment: CDR1 MNHEY and CDR2 SVGAGI. This CDR3 has 14 residues. Trimming at V came to 5 bases and at J to 6 bases, leaving 4 bases not matched to a gene.

The chain has TRBV2 and TRBJ2-3, with 10 bases identical to TRBD2. Looked up from germline, CDR1 is SNHLY and CDR2 is FYNNEI. The CDR3 contains 16 residues. Unmatched junction bases numbered 5, after V lost 3 bases and J lost 2 bases. The CDR3 loop is CASSDKRGGFTDTQYF. The CDR3 DNA reads as TGTGCCAGCAGTGACAAGCGGGGGGGCTTCACAGATACGCAGTATTTT.

The chain joins TRBV6-4 to TRBJ2-5; 9 positions match TRBD1. CDR3 length: 16 residues. Germline values: CDR1 MRHNA, CDR2 SNTAGT. Germline trimming cut 6 bases from V and 1 base from J; bases unmatched to any gene: 9. DNA of the CDR3: TGTGCCAGCAGAGACAGGACAGGGGCGTCCCAAGAGACCCAGTACTTC. Encoded protein: CASRDRTGASQETQYF.

Only one count was recorded for this clone. The chain combines TRBV2 with TRBJ1-4; TRBD1 might be the D (5 bases). Trimming cost V 8 bases and J 5 bases, with 12 bases left between them. The CDR3 runs to 13 residues. In germline, CDR1 is SNHLY, CDR2 FYNNEI. DNA of the CDR3: TGTGCCAGCCAGGGAGGTCCAAATGAAAAACTGTTTTTT. It yields the protein CASQGGPNEKLFF.

The chain joins TRBV29-1 to TRBJ1-1; no definite D call. The V gene lost 4 bases and the J gene lost 2 bases, with 8 bases spanning the gap. CDR3 length equals 12 residues. The V gene's germline CDR1 is SQVTM and CDR2 ANQGSEA. The CDR3 sequence: CSVVSGNTEAFF. The CDR3 DNA reads TGCAGCGTTGTATCAGGAAACACTGAAGCTTTCTTT.

The chain has TRBV7-8 and TRBJ2-5, with a possible D match to TRBD2 (5 bases). This CDR3 region has 17 residues. Per the germline V gene, CDR1 is SGHVS and CDR2 is FQNEAQ. With 5 bases removed from V and 7 bases from J, the gap between germline ends came to 26 bases. CDR3 protein: CASSPNAGLFPSGTQYF. CDR3 nucleotide sequence: TGTGCCAGCAGCCCGAACGCCGGACTTTTTCCCTCAGGGACCCAGTACTTC.

This chain connects TRBV6-5 to TRBJ2-5; tentative D call: TRBD2 (5 bases). CDR1 MNHEY and CDR2 SVGAGI come from the germline V gene. The V end was cut by 2 bases, the J end by 0 bases, with 10 bases between. This CDR3 region has 15 residues. CDR3 DNA sequence: TGTGCCAGCAGTTACGACACGGGGAACCAAGAGACCCAGTACTTC. Translation: CASSYDTGNQETQYF.

The chain recombines TRBV12-3 or TRBV12-4 with TRBJ2-7; D gene uncertain. V gave up 5 bases and J gave up 0 bases, with 8 bases separating them. This CDR3 comprises 13 residues. CDR3 sequence (DNA): TGTGCCAGCAGTACCAGGCTCTCCTACGAGCAGTACTTC. Protein sequence: CASSTRLSYEQYF.

V usage is TRBV19 and J usage is TRBJ2-5, with 7 nucleotides matching TRBD1. V lost 9 bases to trimming and J lost 0 bases; unmatched junction nucleotides: 13. The CDR3 has 16 residues. The V gene's germline CDR1 is LNHDA and CDR2 SQIVND (reference sequence). The CDR3 region is CASGNRGPSYQETQYF. CDR3 nucleotide sequence: TGTGCCAGCGGAAACAGGGGACCTTCGTACCAAGAGACCCAGTACTTC.

The chain uses TRBV5-1 and TRBJ1-4, with D uncertain. V shed 1 base and J shed 8 bases, with 12 bases lying between them. The CDR3 contains 14 residues. Germline V gene lookup returns CDR1 SGHRS and CDR2 YFSETQ. CDR3 in amino acids: CASSLMAEHEKLFF. The CDR3, as DNA: TGCGCCAGCAGCTTGATGGCGGAGCACGAAAAACTGTTTTTT.

The chain carries TRBV6-6 and TRBJ2-6, with 8 bases matching TRBD2. The germline V gene has CDR1 MNHNY and CDR2 SVGAGI (reference sequence). The J segment lost 0 bases and the V segment lost 6 bases, leaving 4 bases of the junction unmatched. The CDR3 consists of 16 residues. Written as DNA, the CDR3 is TGTGCCAGCAGGGACGGGGGGGGCTCTGGGGCCAACGTCCTGACTTTC. Amino acid sequence: CASRDGGGSGANVLTF.

This chain joins TRBV7-2 and TRBJ1-6; D perhaps matches TRBD1 (5 bases). CDR1 and CDR2 from the germline V gene are SGHTA and FQGNSA. CDR3 length: 13 residues. The V gene lost 0 bases and the J gene lost 10 bases, with 7 bases spanning the gap. The CDR3 loop reads CASSLARDSPLHF. The CDR3 nucleotides are TGTGCCAGCAGCTTAGCGCGGGACTCACCCCTCCACTTT.

The genes are TRBV10-2 and TRBJ1-2; tentatively, D is TRBD1 (5 bases). CDR1 and CDR2 (germline): WSHSY, SAAADI. The V gene lost 3 bases and the J gene lost 0 bases, with 17 bases spanning the gap. The length of the CDR3 is 17 residues. CDR3 bases: TGCGCCAGCAGTGAATATCTCCAAGACAGTGCTAACTATGGCTACACCTTC. Its protein is CASSEYLQDSANYGYTF.